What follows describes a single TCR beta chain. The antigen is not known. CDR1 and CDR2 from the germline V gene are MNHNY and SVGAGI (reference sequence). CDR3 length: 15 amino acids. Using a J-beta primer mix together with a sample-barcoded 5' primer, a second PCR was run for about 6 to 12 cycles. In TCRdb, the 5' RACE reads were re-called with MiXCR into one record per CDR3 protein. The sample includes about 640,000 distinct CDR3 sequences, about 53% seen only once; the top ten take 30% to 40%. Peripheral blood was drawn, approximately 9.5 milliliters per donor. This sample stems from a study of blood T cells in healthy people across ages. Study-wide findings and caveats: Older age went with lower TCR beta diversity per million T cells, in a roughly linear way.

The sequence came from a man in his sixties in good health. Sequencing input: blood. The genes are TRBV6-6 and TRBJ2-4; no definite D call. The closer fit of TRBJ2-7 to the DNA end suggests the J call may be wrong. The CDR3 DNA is TGTGCCAGTAGGTCTTCGGGCGCGGAATACGACGAGCAGTACTTC. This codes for CASRSSGAEYDEQYF.